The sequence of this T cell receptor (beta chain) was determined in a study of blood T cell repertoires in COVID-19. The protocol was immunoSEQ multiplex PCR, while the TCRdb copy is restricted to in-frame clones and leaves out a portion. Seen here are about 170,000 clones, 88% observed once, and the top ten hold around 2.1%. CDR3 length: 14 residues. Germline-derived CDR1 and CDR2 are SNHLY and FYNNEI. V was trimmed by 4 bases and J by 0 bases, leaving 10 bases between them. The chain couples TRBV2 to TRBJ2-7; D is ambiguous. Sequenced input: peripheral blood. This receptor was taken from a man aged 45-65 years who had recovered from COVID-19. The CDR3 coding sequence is TGTGCCAGCAGTGCTCAGGTGAGCTCCTACGAGCAGTACTTC. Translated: CASSAQVSSYEQYF. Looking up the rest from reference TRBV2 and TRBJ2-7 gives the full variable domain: EPEVTQTPSHQVTQMGQEVILRCVPISNHLYFYWYRQILGQKVEFLVSFYNNEISEKSEIFDDQFSVERPDGSNFTLKIRSTKLEDSAMYFCASSAQVSSYEQYFGPGTRLTVT.